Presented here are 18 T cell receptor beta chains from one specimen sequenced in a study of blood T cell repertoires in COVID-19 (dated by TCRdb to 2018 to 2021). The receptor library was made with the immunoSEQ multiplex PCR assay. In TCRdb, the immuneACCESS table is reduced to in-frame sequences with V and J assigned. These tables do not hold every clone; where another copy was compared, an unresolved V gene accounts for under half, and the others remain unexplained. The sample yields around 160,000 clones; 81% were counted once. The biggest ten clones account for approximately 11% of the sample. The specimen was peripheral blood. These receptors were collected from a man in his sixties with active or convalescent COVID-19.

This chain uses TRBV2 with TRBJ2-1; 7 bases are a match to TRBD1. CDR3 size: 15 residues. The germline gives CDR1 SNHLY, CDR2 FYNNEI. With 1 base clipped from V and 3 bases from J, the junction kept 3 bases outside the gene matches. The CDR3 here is CASSEGQGYYNEQFF. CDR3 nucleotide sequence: TGTGCCAGCAGTGAAGGACAGGGATACTACAATGAGCAGTTCTTC.

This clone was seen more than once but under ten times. The CDR3 loop reads CASSQDLGRSGQPQHF. The CDR3 coding sequence is TGCGCCAGCAGCCAAGACCTTGGGAGGTCGGGTCAGCCCCAGCATTTT. The chain couples TRBV4-1 to TRBJ1-5, with unresolved D. The germline V gene encodes CDR1 MGHRA and CDR2 YSYEKL. V gave up 0 bases and J gave up 6 bases, with 15 bases separating them. The CDR3 extends over 16 amino acids.

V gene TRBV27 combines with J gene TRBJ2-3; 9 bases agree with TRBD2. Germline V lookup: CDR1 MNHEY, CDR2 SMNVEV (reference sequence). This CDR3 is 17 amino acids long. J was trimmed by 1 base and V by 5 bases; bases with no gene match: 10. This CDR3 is CASSPLGGGAGTDTQYF. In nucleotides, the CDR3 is TGTGCCAGCAGTCCCCTGGGCGGGGGGGCTGGCACAGATACGCAGTATTTT.

This CDR3 reads CASSYSQGTGETQYF. The CDR3 DNA follows: TGTGCCAGCAGTTACTCCCAGGGAACGGGAGAGACCCAGTACTTC. The genes are TRBV6-5 and TRBJ2-5, with D perhaps matching TRBD1 (5 bases). Germline CDR1 reads MNHEY; CDR2 reads SVGAGI. V lost 0 bases and J lost 4, with 12 bases in between. This CDR3 has 15 amino acids.

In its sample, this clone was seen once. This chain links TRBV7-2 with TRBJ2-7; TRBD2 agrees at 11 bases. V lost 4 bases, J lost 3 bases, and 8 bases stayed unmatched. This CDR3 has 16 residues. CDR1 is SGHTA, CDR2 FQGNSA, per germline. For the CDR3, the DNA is TGTGCCAGCAGCTCCCTGACTAGCGGGGTTCTCTACGAGCAGTACTTC. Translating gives CASSSLTSGVLYEQYF.

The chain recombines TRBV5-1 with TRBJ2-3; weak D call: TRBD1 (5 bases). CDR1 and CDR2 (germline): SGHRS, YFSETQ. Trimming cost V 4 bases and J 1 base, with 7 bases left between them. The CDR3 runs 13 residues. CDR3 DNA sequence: TGCGCCAGCAGCGCACAGGGCACAGATACGCAGTATTTT. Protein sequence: CASSAQGTDTQYF.

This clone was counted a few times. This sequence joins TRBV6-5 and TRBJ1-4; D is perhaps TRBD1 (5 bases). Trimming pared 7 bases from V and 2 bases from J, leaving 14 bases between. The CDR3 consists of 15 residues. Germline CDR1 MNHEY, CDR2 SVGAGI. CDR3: CASKGASGTNEKLFF. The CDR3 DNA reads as TGTGCCAGCAAAGGGGCTAGCGGGACTAATGAAAAACTGTTTTTT.

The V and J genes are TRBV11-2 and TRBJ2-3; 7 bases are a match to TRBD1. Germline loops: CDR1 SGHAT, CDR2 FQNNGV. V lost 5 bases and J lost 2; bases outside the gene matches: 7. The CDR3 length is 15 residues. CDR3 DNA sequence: TGTGCCAGCAGCCAGACAGGGTTGAACACAGATACGCAGTATTTT. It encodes CASSQTGLNTDTQYF. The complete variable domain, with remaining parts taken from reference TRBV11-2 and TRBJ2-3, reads EAGVAQSPRYKIIEKRQSVAFWCNPISGHATLYWYQQILGQGPKLLIQFQNNGVVDDSQLPKDRFSAERLKGVDSTLKIQPAKLEDSAVYLCASSQTGLNTDTQYFGPGTRLTVL.

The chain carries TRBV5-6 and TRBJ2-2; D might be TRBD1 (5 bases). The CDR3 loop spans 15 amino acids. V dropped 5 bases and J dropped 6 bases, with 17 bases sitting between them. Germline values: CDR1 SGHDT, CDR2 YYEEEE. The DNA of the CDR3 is TGTGCCAGCAGGAGTGGTCCAAGGGGCGCCGGGGAGCTGTTTTTT. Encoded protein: CASRSGPRGAGELFF.

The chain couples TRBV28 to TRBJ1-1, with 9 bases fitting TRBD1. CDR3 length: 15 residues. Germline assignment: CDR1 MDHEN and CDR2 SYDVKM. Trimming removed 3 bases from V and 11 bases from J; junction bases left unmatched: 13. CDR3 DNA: TGTGCCAGCAGTTTTAGGCGACAGGGGGGTCTCGGGGCTTTCTTT. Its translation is CASSFRRQGGLGAFF.

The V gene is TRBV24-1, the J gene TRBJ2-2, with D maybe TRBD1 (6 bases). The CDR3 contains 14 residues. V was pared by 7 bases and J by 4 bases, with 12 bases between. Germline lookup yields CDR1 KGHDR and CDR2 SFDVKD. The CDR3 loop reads CATRQGPGTGELFF. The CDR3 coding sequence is TGTGCCACCAGGCAGGGGCCTGGCACCGGGGAGCTGTTTTTT.

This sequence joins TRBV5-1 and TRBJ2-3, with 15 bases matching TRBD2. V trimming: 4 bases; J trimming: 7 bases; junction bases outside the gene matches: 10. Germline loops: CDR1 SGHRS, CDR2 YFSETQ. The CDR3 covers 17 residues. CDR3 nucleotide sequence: TGCGCCAGCAGCCCGGAGAGAGGACTAGCGGGGGGGCATACGCAGTATTTT. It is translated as CASSPERGLAGGHTQYF. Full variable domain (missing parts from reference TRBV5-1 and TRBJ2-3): KAGVTQTPRYLIKTRGQQVTLSCSPISGHRSVSWYQQTPGQGLQFLFEYFSETQRNKGNFPGRFSGRQFSNSRSEMNVSTLELGDSALYLCASSPERGLAGGHTQYFGPGTRLTVL.

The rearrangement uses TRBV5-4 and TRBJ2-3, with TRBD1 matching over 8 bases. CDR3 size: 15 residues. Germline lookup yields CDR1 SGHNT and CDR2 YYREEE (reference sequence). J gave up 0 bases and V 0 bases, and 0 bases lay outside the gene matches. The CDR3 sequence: CASSLGDRSTDTQYF. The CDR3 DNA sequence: TGTGCCAGCAGCTTGGGGGACAGGAGCACAGATACGCAGTATTTT.

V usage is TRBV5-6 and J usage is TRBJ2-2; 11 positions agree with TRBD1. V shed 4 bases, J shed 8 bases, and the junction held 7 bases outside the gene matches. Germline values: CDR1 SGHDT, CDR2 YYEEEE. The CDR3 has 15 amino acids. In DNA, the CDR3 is TGTGCCAGCAGCCCAGGGACAGGGGGTGGAGGGGAGCTGTTTTTT. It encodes CASSPGTGGGGELFF. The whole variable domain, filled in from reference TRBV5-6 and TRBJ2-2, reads DAGVTQSPTHLIKTRGQQVTLRCSPKSGHDTVSWYQQALGQGPQFIFQYYEEEERQRGNFPDRFSGHQFPNYSSELNVNALLLGDSALYLCASSPGTGGGGELFFGEGSRLTVL.

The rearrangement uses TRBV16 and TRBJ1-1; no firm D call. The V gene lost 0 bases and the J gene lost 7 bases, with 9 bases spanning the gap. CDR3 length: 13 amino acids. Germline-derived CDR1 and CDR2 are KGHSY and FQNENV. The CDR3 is CASSQSIEIEAFF. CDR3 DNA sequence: TGTGCCAGCAGCCAATCGATCGAGATTGAAGCTTTCTTT.

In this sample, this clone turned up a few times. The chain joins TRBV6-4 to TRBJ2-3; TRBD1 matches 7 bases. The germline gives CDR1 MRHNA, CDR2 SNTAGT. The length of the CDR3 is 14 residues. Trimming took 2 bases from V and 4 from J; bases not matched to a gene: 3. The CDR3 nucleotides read TGTGCCAGCAGTGACAGGGGGCGCGCAGATACGCAGTATTTT. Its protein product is CASSDRGRADTQYF.

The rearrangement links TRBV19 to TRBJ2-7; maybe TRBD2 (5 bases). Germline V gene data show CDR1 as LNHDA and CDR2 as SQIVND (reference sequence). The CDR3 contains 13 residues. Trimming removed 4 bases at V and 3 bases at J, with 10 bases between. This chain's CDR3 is CASSKGVSYEQYF. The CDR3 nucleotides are TGTGCCAGTAGTAAGGGAGTTAGCTACGAGCAGTACTTC.

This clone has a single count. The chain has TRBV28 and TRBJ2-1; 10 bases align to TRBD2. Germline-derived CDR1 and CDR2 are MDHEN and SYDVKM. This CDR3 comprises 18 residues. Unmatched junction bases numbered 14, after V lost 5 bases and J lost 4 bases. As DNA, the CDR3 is TGTGCCAGCAGTCCACTCGGGACTAGCGCGTTCTTATACAATGAGCAGTTCTTC. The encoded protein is CASSPLGTSAFLYNEQFF.